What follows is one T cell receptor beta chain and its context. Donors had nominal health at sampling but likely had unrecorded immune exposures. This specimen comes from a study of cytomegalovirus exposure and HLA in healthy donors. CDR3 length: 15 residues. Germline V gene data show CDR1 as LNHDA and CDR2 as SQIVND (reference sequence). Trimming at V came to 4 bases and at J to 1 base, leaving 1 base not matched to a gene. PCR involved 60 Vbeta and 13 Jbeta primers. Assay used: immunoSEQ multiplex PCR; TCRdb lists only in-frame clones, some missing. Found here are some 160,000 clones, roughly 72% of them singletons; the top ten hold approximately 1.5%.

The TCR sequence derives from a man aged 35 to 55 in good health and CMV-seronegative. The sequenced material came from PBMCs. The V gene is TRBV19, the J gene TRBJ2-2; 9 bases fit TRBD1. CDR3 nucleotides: TGTGCCAGTAGTAGACAGGGGGAGAACACCGGGGAGCTGTTTTTT. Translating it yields CASSRQGENTGELFF.